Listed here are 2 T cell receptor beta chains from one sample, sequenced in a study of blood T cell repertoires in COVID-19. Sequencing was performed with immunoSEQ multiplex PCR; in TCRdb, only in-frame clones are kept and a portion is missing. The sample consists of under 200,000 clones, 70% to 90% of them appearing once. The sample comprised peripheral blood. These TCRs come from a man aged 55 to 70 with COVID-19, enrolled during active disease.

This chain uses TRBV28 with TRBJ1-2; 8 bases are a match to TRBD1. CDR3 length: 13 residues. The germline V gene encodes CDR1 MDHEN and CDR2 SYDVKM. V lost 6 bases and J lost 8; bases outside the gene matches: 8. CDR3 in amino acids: CASSSDRAGGYTF. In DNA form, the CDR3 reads TGTGCCAGCAGCTCGGACAGGGCTGGGGGCTACACCTTC.

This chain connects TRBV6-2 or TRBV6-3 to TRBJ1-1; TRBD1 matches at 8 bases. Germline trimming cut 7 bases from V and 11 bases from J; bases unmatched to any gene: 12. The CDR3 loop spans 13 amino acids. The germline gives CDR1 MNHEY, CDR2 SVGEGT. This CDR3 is CASTPATGGMAFF. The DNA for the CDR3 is TGTGCCAGCACCCCCGCAACAGGGGGAATGGCTTTCTTT.